This TCR beta chain was profiled in a study of T-cell memory formation after mild COVID-19. There are 15 residues in the CDR3. CDR1 SGDLS and CDR2 YYNGEE come from the germline V gene. Trimming shortened V by 6 bases and J by 2 bases, and 14 bases separated the two germline ends. A single record per CDR3 protein comes from TCRdb applying MiXCR to the 5' RACE reads. The sample consists of about 310,000 distinct CDR3 sequences, approximately 15% of them appearing once. V gene TRBV9 combines with J gene TRBJ1-4, with D perhaps TRBD1 (5 bases). This TCR derives from a man aged 18 to 29 who had mild COVID-19 (a few samples of this study predate the infection). Cell type and time point are not known. The sequencing sample was made of PBMCs or a T cell subset sorted from them (not recorded which). The CDR3 loop is CASNVAGQTNEKLFF. The CDR3 nucleotides read TGTGCCAGCAACGTCGCGGGGCAGACTAATGAAAAACTGTTTTTT.